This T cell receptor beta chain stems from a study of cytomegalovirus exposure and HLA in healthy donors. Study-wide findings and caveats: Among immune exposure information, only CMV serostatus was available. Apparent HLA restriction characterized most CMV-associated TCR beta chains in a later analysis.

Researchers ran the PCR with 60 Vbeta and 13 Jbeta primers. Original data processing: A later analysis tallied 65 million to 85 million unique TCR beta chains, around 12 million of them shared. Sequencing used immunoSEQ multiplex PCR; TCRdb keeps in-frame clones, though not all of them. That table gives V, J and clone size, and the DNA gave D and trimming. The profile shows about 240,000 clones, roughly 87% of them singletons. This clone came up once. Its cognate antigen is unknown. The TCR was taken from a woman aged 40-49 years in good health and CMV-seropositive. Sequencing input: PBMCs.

CDR3 DNA sequence: TGTGCCAGTAGTATAGGACAGCCTAGCAATCAGCCCCAGCATTTT. As protein: CASSIGQPSNQPQHF. The chain has TRBV19 and TRBJ1-5; a weak D match, TRBD1 (5 bases). CDR1 and CDR2 (germline): LNHDA, SQIVND (reference sequence). The CDR3 is made up of 15 amino acids. With 1 base removed from V and 0 bases from J, the gap between germline ends came to 7 bases.